One sample yielded the 24 T cell receptor beta chains listed below, sequenced in a study of CD8 T cells in ankylosing spondylitis. TCRdb reanalysed the 5' RACE reads using MiXCR and keeps one entry per CDR3 protein. The data contain around 280,000 distinct CDR3 sequences, roughly 20% of them singletons. The sequenced sample was blood, either unsorted or a sorted T cell fraction (not recorded which). These receptors all stem from a male donor with ankylosing spondylitis or in good health (not recorded which).

The sample holds a few counts of this clonotype. The chain joins TRBV7-9 to TRBJ1-1, with no clear D. Trimming removed 5 bases from V and 4 bases from J, with 8 bases in between. Germline CDR1 and CDR2: SEHNR and FQNEAQ (reference sequence). The length of the CDR3 is 12 residues. CDR3 protein: CASSDSGTEAFF. In DNA form, the CDR3 reads TGTGCCAGCAGCGATAGTGGCACTGAAGCTTTCTTT.

The chain carries TRBV10-3 and TRBJ2-7; TRBD2 matches 10 bases. Germline-derived CDR1 and CDR2 are ENHRY and SYGVKD. There are 15 residues in the CDR3. Trimming took 2 bases from V and 0 from J; bases not matched to a gene: 1. CDR3 protein: CAISETSGTSYEQYV. In DNA form, the CDR3 reads TGTGCCATCAGTGAGACTAGCGGGACCTCCTACGAGCAGTACGTC.

This clonotype has a handful of counts. The rearrangement uses TRBV10-3 and TRBJ2-1, with 8 bases fitting TRBD1. Germline V gene sequence: CDR1 ENHRY, CDR2 SYGVKD. This CDR3 region has 13 residues. Trimming cost V 10 bases and J 6 bases; bases outside gene matches: 8. The chain's CDR3 is CATLMDRANEQFF. Written as DNA, the CDR3 is TGTGCCACCCTCATGGACAGGGCCAATGAGCAGTTCTTC.

This clonotype has at least ten counts. The CDR3 here is CSVVEGGRATDTQYF. In nucleotides, the CDR3 is TGCAGCGTTGTCGAGGGAGGGCGGGCCACAGATACGCAGTATTTT. This sequence joins TRBV29-1 and TRBJ2-3, with 7 nucleotides matching TRBD2. The germline CDR1 and CDR2 sequences are SQVTM and ANQGSEA. This CDR3 contains 15 residues. With 4 bases clipped from V and 2 bases from J, the junction kept 9 bases outside the gene matches.

A word on this clonotype: This could be a read error, since a much larger clone is one nucleotide away. The J gene is TRBJ2-5, the V gene TRBV25-1; 8 bases fit TRBD2. Per germline, CDR1 MGHDK and CDR2 SYGVNS. V lost 1 base, J lost 5 bases, and 9 bases stayed unmatched. The CDR3 consists of 16 residues. The CDR3 sequence: CASSESIAGRLETQYF. The CDR3 DNA is TGTGCCAGCAGTGAATCGATAGCGGGAAGGTTGGAGACCCAGTACTTC.

The chain employs TRBV7-9 and TRBJ1-4; 10 bases agree with TRBD1. CDR3 length equals 17 residues. Trimming removed 2 bases from V and 8 bases from J; junction bases left unmatched: 11. Germline V CDR1 and CDR2: SEHNR, FQNEAQ (reference sequence). CDR3 in amino acids: CASSLRQGAPIGEKLFF. CDR3 DNA sequence: TGTGCCAGCAGCTTAAGACAGGGGGCACCCATCGGGGAAAAACTGTTTTTT.

This chain joins TRBV5-1 and TRBJ2-7; D perhaps matches TRBD2 (5 bases). This CDR3 comprises 14 residues. Germline lookup yields CDR1 SGHRS and CDR2 YFSETQ. Deletions cut 0 bases from V and 3 bases from J, with 10 bases between. CDR3 bases: TGCGCCAGCAGCTTGGGGACTGATTTCTACGAGCAGTACGTC. Amino acid sequence: CASSLGTDFYEQYV.

This clonotype occurred many times. The rearrangement joins TRBV10-3 to TRBJ2-7; 7 nucleotides agree with TRBD2. Trimming at V came to 3 bases and at J to 7 bases, leaving 9 bases not matched to a gene. In germline, CDR1 is ENHRY, CDR2 SYGVKD. This CDR3 comprises 14 residues. CDR3 DNA: TGTGCCATCAGTGACCCCCTACTAGCGTCTGAGCAGTACGTC. It specifies CAISDPLLASEQYV.

In this sample, this clonotype turned up a few times. This chain joins TRBV24-1 and TRBJ2-3; perhaps TRBD1 as D (5 bases). Germline assignment: CDR1 KGHDR and CDR2 SFDVKD. The CDR3 covers 15 residues. Trimming removed 3 bases from V and 0 bases from J, with 9 bases in between. CDR3 nucleotides: TGTGCCACCAGTGATCGCAGGGAAAGCACAGATACGCAGTATTTT. It is translated as CATSDRRESTDTQYF.

V usage is TRBV29-1 and J usage is TRBJ2-1; 7 bases align to TRBD2. CDR1 is SQVTM and CDR2 is ANQGSEA in the germline V gene. The CDR3 loop spans 14 amino acids. The ends lost 1 base at V and 5 bases at J; junction bases unmatched: 5. CDR3 sequence (DNA): TGCAGCGTTGAAGTACGGCTAGCGGACAATGAGCAGTTCTTC. This encodes CSVEVRLADNEQFF.

This chain uses TRBV28 with TRBJ1-1, with D unresolved. V lost 4 bases and J lost 4, with 4 bases in between. Germline V lookup: CDR1 MDHEN, CDR2 SYDVKM. The CDR3 length is 11 residues. In nucleotides, the CDR3 is TGTGCCAGCAGTTCTGCCACTGAAGCTTTCTTT. This encodes CASSSATEAFF.

V and J are TRBV29-1 and TRBJ2-3, with D unresolved. The CDR3 runs 16 residues. CDR1 and CDR2 from the germline V gene are SQVTM and ANQGSEA. Trimming stripped 4 bases from V and 0 bases from J, with 17 bases between. The DNA for the CDR3 is TGCAGCGTTGCCTCCGGCCGAAGAGGTAGCACAGATACGCAGTATTTT. Residues: CSVASGRRGSTDTQYF.

The chain uses TRBV2 and TRBJ1-2, with D unclear. Germline V gene data show CDR1 as SNHLY and CDR2 as FYNNEI. The CDR3 is made up of 16 amino acids. Trimming removed 7 bases from V and 4 bases from J, with 22 bases in between. CDR3 nucleotide sequence: TGTGCCAGCATGCCCCGCCCTCCGAGTCGGCTCTATGGCTACACCTTC. It translates to CASMPRPPSRLYGYTF.

V gene TRBV5-1 combines with J gene TRBJ1-1, with D perhaps matching TRBD1 (5 bases). The CDR3 is made up of 15 amino acids. Between the trimmed V and J ends, which lost 4 bases and 4 bases, there was a span of 17 bases. Germline V gives CDR1 SGHRS, CDR2 YFSETQ. As DNA, the CDR3 is TGCGCCAGCAGCCCTGGGGGGACGGCAGGCACTGAAGCTTTCTTT. Its translation: CASSPGGTAGTEAFF.

This clonotype was seen more than once but under ten times. The chain uses TRBV25-1 and TRBJ2-7, with TRBD1 matching over 7 bases. The CDR3 sequence is 13 residues long. The germline V gene encodes CDR1 MGHDK and CDR2 SYGVNS. V lost 6 bases to trimming and J lost 4 bases; unmatched junction nucleotides: 6. CDR3 sequence (DNA): TGTGCCAGCAGAGGGACAGAGACTTACGAGCAGTACGTC. Its protein product is CASRGTETYEQYV.

The rearrangement links TRBV5-1 to TRBJ2-3; 9 bases agree with TRBD2. CDR1 and CDR2 (germline): SGHRS, YFSETQ. Unmatched junction bases numbered 6, after V lost 1 base and J lost 3 bases. The CDR3 covers 16 residues. CDR3 protein: CASSLRAGGPTDTQYF. The CDR3 DNA is TGCGCCAGCAGCTTGAGAGCGGGAGGCCCTACAGATACGCAGTATTTT.

This clonotype has just a few counts. The chain has TRBV20-1 and TRBJ2-2; 10 bases match TRBD2. V was pared by 3 bases and J by 2 bases, with 6 bases of the junction left unmatched. This CDR3 is built from 16 residues. The germline V gene encodes CDR1 DFQATT and CDR2 SNEGSKA (reference sequence). This CDR3 reads CSASSSGGLNTGELFF. CDR3 in DNA: TGCAGTGCTAGCTCTAGCGGGGGACTTAACACCGGGGAGCTGTTTTTT.

This clonotype showed up just a few times. The chain uses TRBV7-2 and TRBJ2-3; 7 bases map to TRBD2. CDR3 length: 15 residues. V shed 5 bases, J shed 4 bases, and the junction held 9 bases outside the gene matches. Germline CDR1 is SGHTA and CDR2 is FQGNSA. The CDR3 nucleotides are TGTGCCAGCAGCCCAAGCGGGATTGGCGCAGATACGCAGTATTTT. It encodes CASSPSGIGADTQYF.

This clonotype was detected a few times. The J gene is TRBJ1-2, the V gene TRBV5-1, with unresolved D. The CDR3 runs 14 residues. The germline V gene encodes CDR1 SGHRS and CDR2 YFSETQ. The germline V and J ends were trimmed by 3 bases and 4 bases, with 13 bases remaining between them. For the CDR3, the DNA is TGCGCCAGCAGCTCGGACGGTCAGGTCTATGGCTACACCTTC. This codes for CASSSDGQVYGYTF.

This chain connects TRBV25-1 to TRBJ2-5, with a weak D call TRBD1 (7 bases). Trimming left V 8 bases short and J 4 bases short, with 23 bases between. This CDR3 comprises 16 residues. Per germline, CDR1 MGHDK and CDR2 SYGVNS. The CDR3 DNA reads as TGTGCCAGCCTTGGGGGGCAGGGGGTCGGTGGAGAGACCCAGTACTTC. Translation gives CASLGGQGVGGETQYF.

This clonotype has only a few counts. V gene TRBV6-1 combines with J gene TRBJ2-3, with a tentative D call TRBD2 (6 bases). The CDR3 length is 14 residues. In germline, CDR1 is MNHNS, CDR2 SASEGT. V gave up 4 bases and J gave up 4 bases, with 12 bases separating them. CDR3 in amino acids: CASSGGGNSDTQYF. The CDR3 nucleotides read TGTGCCAGCAGTGGCGGCGGGAACTCAGATACGCAGTATTTT.

The chain carries TRBV20-1 and TRBJ2-3; D remains ambiguous. CDR3 length: 13 residues. Trimming removed 6 bases at V and 2 bases at J, with 12 bases between. Germline CDR1 reads DFQATT; CDR2 reads SNEGSKA (reference sequence). CDR3 sequence: CSARAPDTDTQYF. The CDR3 region has the DNA TGCAGTGCACGGGCCCCGGACACAGATACGCAGTATTTT.

This clonotype was counted a single time. This sequence joins TRBV11-3 and TRBJ2-1; the D is unclear. CDR1 is SGHNT and CDR2 is YENEEA in the germline V gene. This CDR3 contains 14 residues. Trimming left V 1 base short and J 7 bases short, with 11 bases between. The CDR3 DNA is TGTGCCAGCAGCTTAGGCCTCAAAGGGAATGAGCAGTTCTTC. It yields the protein CASSLGLKGNEQFF.

This rearrangement joins TRBV28 to TRBJ2-5, with 9 bases lining up with TRBD1. Germline lookup yields CDR1 MDHEN and CDR2 SYDVKM. The CDR3 covers 16 residues. The ends lost 5 bases at V and 5 bases at J; junction bases unmatched: 12. The CDR3 DNA is TGTGCCAGCAGTACCCCCGGGACAGGGAATCGGGAGACCCAGTACTTC. Amino acid sequence: CASSTPGTGNRETQYF.